The 16 T cell receptor beta chains below all came from one sample that was sequenced in a study of T-cell memory formation after mild COVID-19. TCRdb reprocessed the 5' RACE reads via MiXCR and lists one record per CDR3 protein. Among a few hundred thousand distinct CDR3 sequences listed, roughly 15% were seen once. Sequences were obtained from PBMCs or a T cell subset sorted from them (not recorded which). These TCRs come from a man aged 18 to 29 who had mild COVID-19 (a few samples of this study predate the infection). Cell type and time point are not known.

The rearrangement uses TRBV7-9 and TRBJ2-7, with TRBD2 matching 7 bases. Trimming at V came to 2 bases and at J to 3 bases, leaving 7 bases not matched to a gene. This CDR3 comprises 15 residues. Germline V gives CDR1 SEHNR, CDR2 FQNEAQ (reference sequence). The CDR3: CASSLQTRGVYEQYV. In nucleotides, the CDR3 is TGTGCCAGCAGCTTACAGACACGGGGGGTCTACGAGCAGTACGTC.

The chain couples TRBV6-2 or TRBV6-3 to TRBJ2-7, with TRBD2 matching over 9 bases. The CDR3 sequence is 15 residues long. After removal of 7 bases from V and 1 base from J, the junction contained 8 bases not matched to a gene. Per the germline V gene, CDR1 is MNHEY and CDR2 is SVGEGT. For the CDR3, the DNA is TGTGCCAGCACTGACAGTGGACTAGCGTCCTACGAGCAGTACTTC. Its translation: CASTDSGLASYEQYF.

This clonotype appeared a few times. This chain uses TRBV4-2 with TRBJ2-7; 7 bases are shared with TRBD2. The CDR3 is made up of 15 amino acids. V shed 0 bases and J 0 bases; nucleotides not matched to a gene: 2. Germline V gene sequence: CDR1 LGHNA, CDR2 YNFKEQ. CDR3 nucleotides: TGTGCCAGCAGCCAAGAGCGGGGGATCTCCTACGAGCAGTACTTC. It yields the protein CASSQERGISYEQYF.

The chain recombines TRBV7-2 with TRBJ2-1, with D possibly matching TRBD1 (6 bases). Germline CDR1 SGHTA, CDR2 FQGNSA. The germline V and J ends were trimmed by 4 bases and 9 bases, with 13 bases remaining between them. This CDR3 has 13 residues. The CDR3 loop is CASSSPPGVEQFF. In DNA, the CDR3 is TGTGCCAGCAGCTCCCCGCCAGGGGTTGAGCAGTTCTTC. Looking up the rest from reference TRBV7-2 and TRBJ2-1 gives the full variable domain: GAGVSQSPSNKVTEKGKDVELRCDPISGHTALYWYRQSLGQGLEFLIYFQGNSAPDKSGLPSDRFSAERTGGSVSTLTIQRTQQEDSAVYLCASSSPPGVEQFFGPGTRLTVL.

This clonotype turned up a few times. The CDR3 here is CASSHSPPGQGGTQYF. CDR3 sequence (DNA): TGTGCCAGCAGTCACTCCCCGCCCGGACAGGGGGGGACCCAGTACTTC. V gene TRBV27 combines with J gene TRBJ2-5; the match to TRBD1 covers 10 bases. Germline V lookup: CDR1 MNHEY, CDR2 SMNVEV (reference sequence). The CDR3 extends over 16 amino acids. V lost 5 bases to trimming and J lost 7 bases; unmatched junction nucleotides: 13.

The J gene is TRBJ2-2, the V gene TRBV27; no firm D call. Trimming removed 1 base at V and 2 bases at J, with 2 bases between. The germline gives CDR1 MNHEY, CDR2 SMNVEV (reference sequence). The CDR3 runs 13 residues. In nucleotides, the CDR3 is TGTGCCAGCAGTTTATTCAACACCGGGGAGCTGTTTTTT. Amino acid sequence: CASSLFNTGELFF.

This rearrangement joins TRBV18 to TRBJ1-6, with 7 bases that match TRBD1. The CDR3 has 15 amino acids. Germline CDR1 KGHSH, CDR2 LQKENI. J lost 7 bases, V lost 3 bases, and 6 bases had no gene match. CDR3 DNA: TGTGCCAGCTCACCGACTCCGGGACAGAATTCACCCCTCCACTTT. Protein product: CASSPTPGQNSPLHF. The full variable domain, its missing parts supplied by reference TRBV18 and TRBJ1-6, is NAGVMQNPRHLVRRRGQEARLRCSPMKGHSHVYWYRQLPEEGLKFMVYLQKENIIDESGMPKERFSAEFPKEGPSILRIQQVVRGDSAAYFCASSPTPGQNSPLHFGNGTRLTVT.

This clonotype was seen many times. The chain uses TRBV14 and TRBJ1-2; no reliable D call. V lost 3 bases, J lost 2 bases, and 7 bases lay in between. Germline CDR1 SGHDN, CDR2 FVKESK. The CDR3 sequence is 13 residues long. In nucleotides, the CDR3 is TGTGCCAGCAGCCAGGGAAGGAACTATGGCTACACCTTC. The encoded protein is CASSQGRNYGYTF.

The chain uses TRBV5-1 and TRBJ2-1, with D perhaps being TRBD1 or TRBD2 (5 bases each). The CDR3 runs to 15 residues. V lost 0 bases and J 5 bases, leaving 12 bases between the germline ends. Germline assignment: CDR1 SGHRS and CDR2 YFSETQ. CDR3 sequence (DNA): TGCGCCAGCAGCTTGGCAATTGGGGGTGACAATGAGCAGTTCTTC. This sequence encodes CASSLAIGGDNEQFF.

This clonotype appeared a few times. This chain links TRBV4-3 with TRBJ1-5; TRBD1 might be the D (5 bases). Trimming removed 0 bases from V and 1 base from J, with 7 bases in between. CDR1 and CDR2 (germline): LGHNA, YSLEER. The CDR3 is 15 amino acids. The CDR3 sequence: CASSQDGGSNQPQHF. The CDR3 nucleotides read TGCGCCAGCAGCCAAGATGGGGGAAGCAATCAGCCCCAGCATTTT.

The chain couples TRBV12-3 or TRBV12-4 to TRBJ2-6; D gene uncertain. The CDR3 contains 16 residues. V shed 5 bases and J shed 0 bases, with 11 bases lying between them. The CDR3 DNA follows: TGTGCCAGCAGTGGCGGTCAAACCTCTGGGGCCAACGTCCTGACTTTC. Its translation: CASSGGQTSGANVLTF.

The V call is TRBV4-1, the J call TRBJ2-7; 9 nucleotides align to TRBD1. The CDR3 runs 16 residues. Unmatched junction bases numbered 9, after V lost 0 bases and J lost 6 bases. Germline V lookup: CDR1 MGHRA, CDR2 YSYEKL. The DNA for the CDR3 is TGCGCCAGCAGCCAAGAAGTCTCGGACAGGGGTGGCGAGCAGTACTTC. It translates to CASSQEVSDRGGEQYF.

In its sample, this clonotype was seen many times. CDR3 in DNA: TGTGCCAGCAGCCAAGATTTTAGCAGGTTTAGCAATCAGCCCCAGCATTTT. Protein product: CASSQDFSRFSNQPQHF. The V call is TRBV3-2, the J call TRBJ1-5. TRBV3-2 is a pseudogene locus. The CDR3 length is 17 residues.

Here the CDR3 reads CASSLSPGTSSYNEQFF. The CDR3 nucleotides are TGTGCCAGCAGTTTATCCCCGGGGACTAGCTCCTACAATGAGCAGTTCTTC. The chain recombines TRBV28 with TRBJ2-1; 8 bases fit TRBD2. This CDR3 region has 17 residues. J gave up 0 bases and V 1 base, and 5 bases lay outside the gene matches. CDR1 and CDR2 (germline): MDHEN, SYDVKM.

This clonotype was detected a few times. The rearrangement links TRBV2 to TRBJ2-1, with no clear D. Per the germline V gene, CDR1 is SNHLY and CDR2 is FYNNEI. V lost 1 base to trimming and J lost 14 bases, with 18 bases between them. The CDR3 runs to 14 residues. The CDR3 loop reads CASSEGLLLKVEFF. The CDR3 bases are TGTGCCAGCAGTGAAGGCCTTCTCCTGAAAGTTGAGTTCTTC.

The chain couples TRBV10-2 to TRBJ2-3; D possibly corresponds to TRBD1 (6 bases). Germline V gene sequence: CDR1 WSHSY, CDR2 SAAADI. This CDR3 has 14 amino acids. V dropped 7 bases and J dropped 4 bases, with 15 bases sitting between them. The CDR3 loop reads CASNPQGRPDTQYF. The CDR3 DNA follows: TGCGCCAGCAACCCACAGGGAAGGCCAGATACGCAGTATTTT.